This T cell receptor beta chain came from a study of regulatory T cells in long-lasting Graves disease. V lost 5 bases to trimming and J lost 2 bases, with 19 bases between them. The CDR3 loop spans 16 amino acids. The germline CDR1 and CDR2 sequences are LNHDA and SQIVND (reference sequence). Library construction for TCR beta used iRepertoire HTBI primers and Arm-PCR of CDR3 regions. TCRdb reprocessed the multiplex PCR reads with MiXCR, giving one entry per CDR3 protein. The repertoire holds 200,000 to 250,000 distinct CDR3 sequences, 20% to 25% seen once, with approximately 15% in the top ten. This clonotype was counted at least ten times. Its matching antigen is unknown. Time point here: newly diagnosed GD, antithyroid drugs for less than 3 months. Preparation of the TCR library used RNA extracted from PBMCs. An approximately 10-milliliter sample of peripheral blood was drawn into EDTA tubes. General study points: Under persistent disease, TRBV28, TRBJ1-2 and TRBJ2-5 were used preferentially.

V usage is TRBV19 and J usage is TRBJ2-7, with D perhaps matching TRBD1 or TRBD2 (6 bases each). This TCR came from a female donor with Graves disease. The sample was peripheral blood mononuclear cells (PBMCs), taken at new diagnosis, from a patient treated with antithyroid drugs. This chain's CDR3 is CASSFLARGSTYEQYF. DNA of the CDR3: TGTGCCAGTAGTTTTCTAGCGAGGGGGAGTACCTACGAGCAGTACTTC.